These 22 T cell receptor beta chains came from one sample sequenced in a study of TIL therapy for anti-PD-1-resistant metastatic lung cancer. Sequencing used immunoSEQ v3. Profiled with immunoSEQ multiplex PCR; TCRdb holds only in-frame clones, not every one. Found here are roughly 54,000 clones, more than 75% of them singletons; the top ten hold around 2.6%. Time point here: pre-treatment sample, taken before nivolumab and TIL therapy. The sequencing used blood, collected at baseline. These receptors came from a person aged 25 to 80 with non-small cell lung cancer.

The chain is built from TRBV6-6 and TRBJ2-2; 7 nucleotides align to TRBD2. This CDR3 region has 16 residues. The V gene end was trimmed by 4 bases and the J gene end by 0 bases; junction bases not matched to a gene: 5. The V gene's germline CDR1 is MNHNY and CDR2 SVGAGI (reference sequence). In nucleotides, the CDR3 is TGTGCCAGCAGTTCCACTAGCGCCACGAACACCGGGGAGCTGTTTTTT. Translated, it gives CASSSTSATNTGELFF.

The chain joins TRBV6-5 to TRBJ1-1; perhaps TRBD1 as D (5 bases). The CDR3 is 12 residues long. Between the trimmed V and J ends, which lost 2 bases and 8 bases, there was a span of 9 bases. CDR1 and CDR2 from the germline V gene are MNHEY and SVGAGI. The CDR3 region has the DNA TGTGCCAGCAGTTACCCGGGGCAGGAAGCTTTCTTT. Translating it yields CASSYPGQEAFF.

This sequence joins TRBV2 and TRBJ1-4, with no clear D. Germline CDR1 is SNHLY and CDR2 is FYNNEI. V lost 2 bases and J 5 bases, leaving 9 bases between the germline ends. The CDR3 loop spans 14 amino acids. The CDR3 nucleotides read TGTGCCAGCAGTGAAAACCTGGGGAATGAAAAACTGTTTTTT. This translates into CASSENLGNEKLFF.

CDR3 nucleotide sequence: TGCGCCAGCAGCTTCCTAGGACAGGGCTACAATGAGCAGTTCTTC. Translating it yields CASSFLGQGYNEQFF. The V gene is TRBV5-1, the J gene TRBJ2-1, with 8 positions matching TRBD1. J was trimmed by 3 bases and V by 2 bases; bases with no gene match: 4. Germline CDR1 and CDR2: SGHRS and YFSETQ. This CDR3 is built from 15 residues.

V and J are TRBV12-3 or TRBV12-4 and TRBJ1-1, with D hard to call. This CDR3 spans 11 amino acids. Trimming removed 3 bases at V and 6 bases at J, with 5 bases between. CDR3 amino acids: CASSFAAEAFF. DNA for the CDR3: TGTGCCAGCAGTTTTGCAGCTGAAGCTTTCTTT.

The rearrangement joins TRBV27 to TRBJ1-1; 8 bases agree with TRBD1. Trimming cost V 6 bases and J 4 bases; bases outside gene matches: 10. In germline, CDR1 is MNHEY, CDR2 SMNVEV (reference sequence). The CDR3 has 15 residues. The DNA for the CDR3 is TGTGCCAGCAGAACCGGGCCTACAGGGGGCACTGAAGCTTTCTTT. Translated, it gives CASRTGPTGGTEAFF.

This chain uses TRBV6-4 with TRBJ1-1; weak D call: TRBD1 (6 bases). The germline CDR1 and CDR2 sequences are MRHNA and SNTAGT. V shed 6 bases and J shed 6 bases, with 14 bases lying between them. This CDR3 is 13 amino acids long. Here the CDR3 reads CASRSTGLAEAFF. CDR3 bases: TGTGCCAGCAGGAGTACAGGGTTGGCTGAAGCTTTCTTT.

The chain combines TRBV12-3 or TRBV12-4 with TRBJ1-5; the D gene is possibly TRBD1 (5 bases). V was shortened by 5 bases and J by 4 bases, with 9 bases between the two germline ends. The CDR3 is 13 amino acids. In DNA form, the CDR3 reads TGTGCCAGCAGTCCCCGGGGGAATCAGCCCCAGCATTTT. Translated, it gives CASSPRGNQPQHF.

This clone has a handful of counts. CDR3 nucleotide sequence: TGTGCCAGCAGCCCCATACCGTATAATTCACCCCTCCACTTT. Translating it yields CASSPIPYNSPLHF. This rearrangement joins TRBV27 to TRBJ1-6; D is unclear. Trimming left V 6 bases short and J 4 bases short, with 10 bases between. Germline V lookup: CDR1 MNHEY, CDR2 SMNVEV (reference sequence). CDR3 size: 14 residues.

The CDR3 protein is CASSAYEQYF. CDR3 DNA sequence: TGTGCCAGCAGCGCCTACGAGCAGTACTTC. The gene calls are TRBV2 and TRBJ2-7; D call uncertain. The germline gives CDR1 SNHLY, CDR2 FYNNEI. CDR3 size: 10 residues. V gave up 6 bases and J gave up 2 bases, with 2 bases separating them.

The genes are TRBV28 and TRBJ1-5; D may be TRBD1 (5 bases). In germline, CDR1 is MDHEN, CDR2 SYDVKM. Trimming cost V 3 bases and J 6 bases, with 15 bases left between them. CDR3 length: 15 amino acids. The CDR3 region is CASSFPGAEIQPQHF. The CDR3 DNA is TGTGCCAGCAGTTTCCCCGGGGCGGAAATTCAGCCCCAGCATTTT.

The chain couples TRBV10-1 to TRBJ2-7; D perhaps matches TRBD1 (5 bases). The CDR3 is made up of 15 amino acids. Per germline, CDR1 WNHNN and CDR2 SYGVQD (reference sequence). V was clipped by 6 bases and J by 0 bases, with 15 bases between them. The CDR3 nucleotides read TGCGCCAGCAGCCTAGGGGCTGCGAGCTCCTACGAGCAGTACTTC. This codes for CASSLGAASSYEQYF.

The genes are TRBV4-1 and TRBJ1-1; D ambiguous. This CDR3 is built from 15 residues. In germline, CDR1 is MGHRA, CDR2 YSYEKL. V lost 0 bases and J 1 base, leaving 9 bases between the germline ends. The CDR3 DNA reads as TGCGCCAGCAGCCAAGAACCCGCGGGGAACACTGAAGCTTTCTTT. Translated, it gives CASSQEPAGNTEAFF.

The rearrangement uses TRBV7-8 and TRBJ1-4; the D is unclear. The V gene lost 2 bases and the J gene lost 5 bases, with 9 bases spanning the gap. The germline V gene has CDR1 SGHVS and CDR2 FQNEAQ. CDR3 length: 14 amino acids. The CDR3 region is CASSLSRLNEKLFF. CDR3 DNA sequence: TGTGCCAGCAGCTTAAGTAGGTTGAATGAAAAACTGTTTTTT.

This rearrangement joins TRBV6-1 to TRBJ2-7, with D possibly being TRBD1 (6 bases). There are 18 residues in the CDR3. Per germline, CDR1 MNHNS and CDR2 SASEGT. The V end lost 3 bases, the J end lost 0 bases, and 21 bases lay between the germline ends. CDR3 region: CASSDTLLRDTSSYEQYF. CDR3 DNA sequence: TGTGCCAGCAGTGACACCCTGTTAAGGGACACCAGCTCCTACGAGCAGTACTTC.

The chain couples TRBV5-1 to TRBJ2-7, with 9 positions matching TRBD1. Germline trimming cut 4 bases from V and 4 bases from J; bases unmatched to any gene: 6. The germline CDR1 and CDR2 sequences are SGHRS and YFSETQ. The CDR3 runs 14 residues. The DNA for the CDR3 is TGCGCCAGCAGCCACAAGACAGGGGGGTACGAGCAGTACTTC. Amino acids: CASSHKTGGYEQYF.

The rearrangement joins TRBV7-9 to TRBJ1-2, with a weak D call TRBD1 (5 bases). Trimming shortened V by 5 bases and J by 8 bases, and 18 bases separated the two germline ends. Germline-derived CDR1 and CDR2 are SEHNR and FQNEAQ (reference sequence). CDR3 length equals 14 residues. CDR3 protein: CASSLASGLYGYTF. The CDR3, as DNA: TGTGCCAGCAGCCTCGCCTCGGGACTTTACGGCTACACCTTC.

V usage is TRBV29-1 and J usage is TRBJ2-4; D is tentatively TRBD1 or TRBD2 (5 bases each). The CDR3 is made up of 15 amino acids. From germline, CDR1 is SQVTM and CDR2 ANQGSEA. V was cut by 4 bases and J by 1 base, with 14 bases left in between. DNA of the CDR3: TGCAGCGTTGGCAGGTGGGGGAAGGCCAAAAACATTCAGTACTTC. Translating it yields CSVGRWGKAKNIQYF.

This clone appeared once. V is TRBV2 and J is TRBJ2-7, with 8 bases matching TRBD1. Trimming removed 5 bases from V and 2 bases from J; junction bases left unmatched: 8. Germline CDR1 is SNHLY and CDR2 is FYNNEI. CDR3 size: 15 residues. Here the CDR3 reads CASSPQGAVTYEQYF. DNA of the CDR3: TGTGCCAGCAGTCCTCAGGGGGCTGTGACCTACGAGCAGTACTTC. The full variable domain, with the rest looked up from reference TRBV2 and TRBJ2-7, is EPEVTQTPSHQVTQMGQEVILRCVPISNHLYFYWYRQILGQKVEFLVSFYNNEISEKSEIFDDQFSVERPDGSNFTLKIRSTKLEDSAMYFCASSPQGAVTYEQYFGPGTRLTVT.

The gene calls are TRBV28 and TRBJ1-4; perhaps TRBD1 as D (6 bases). CDR3 size: 17 residues. Germline values: CDR1 MDHEN, CDR2 SYDVKM. V lost 6 bases and J lost 8, with 25 bases in between. CDR3 protein: CASSQTATGWLGEKLFF. The DNA of the CDR3 is TGTGCCAGCAGCCAAACTGCTACAGGGTGGCTAGGAGAAAAACTGTTTTTT.

The chain carries TRBV12-3 or TRBV12-4 and TRBJ1-2; D is unclear. This CDR3 has 13 residues. Trimming pared 3 bases from V and 3 bases from J, leaving 8 bases between. CDR3: CASSFDGYYGYTF. As DNA, the CDR3 is TGTGCCAGCAGTTTCGACGGATACTATGGCTACACCTTC.

This chain connects TRBV11-2 to TRBJ2-7, with 7 bases identical to TRBD2. The germline CDR1 and CDR2 sequences are SGHAT and FQNNGV. The CDR3 sequence is 14 residues long. The ends lost 3 bases at V and 5 bases at J; junction bases unmatched: 7. CDR3 coding DNA: TGTGCCAGCAGCTTGCGACTAGCTCCTCACGAGCAGTACTTC. It translates to CASSLRLAPHEQYF.